A selection of T cell receptor beta chains follows, all from one sample in a study of shared clonotypes between healthy human individuals. The repertoire was sequenced with immunoSEQ multiplex PCR; TCRdb's copy has only in-frame clones and lacks some. The sample lists approximately 2,200,000 clones, roughly 91% seen once, with 1.5% to 2% in the top ten. The specimen sequenced was naive CD8+ T cells from PBMCs. These receptors were collected from a young man in good health. Some clones in this sample may be carry-over from other donors' samples. Each CDR3 is given with its conserved first and last residue. A D gene is named only where the DNA matches it firmly.

D gene: .; J gene: TRBJ2-7; V gene: TRBV11-2; CDR3 protein: CASSSLQGQDEQYF; CDR3 DNA: TGTGCCAGCAGCTCCCTTCAGGGTCAGGACGAGCAGTACTTC
D gene: .; J gene: TRBJ1-1; V gene: TRBV7-9; CDR3 protein: CASSQGFSEAFF; CDR3 DNA: TGTGCCAGCAGCCAGGGATTTAGCGAAGCTTTCTTT
D gene: TRBD1; J gene: TRBJ1-2; V gene: TRBV7-2; CDR3 protein: CASSPGGGGDYGYTF; CDR3 DNA: TGTGCCAGCAGCCCAGGTGGAGGGGGCGACTATGGCTACACCTTC
D gene: TRBD1; J gene: TRBJ1-5; V gene: TRBV27; CDR3 protein: CASSLRQGNQPQHF; CDR3 DNA: TGTGCCAGCAGTCTGAGACAGGGGAATCAGCCCCAGCATTTT
D gene: TRBD2; J gene: TRBJ2-3; V gene: TRBV14; CDR3 protein: CASSQALAGGPISQYF; CDR3 DNA: TGTGCCAGCAGCCAAGCGCTAGCGGGAGGGCCAATCTCGCAGTATTTT
D gene: TRBD1; J gene: TRBJ1-4; V gene: TRBV10-2; CDR3 protein: CASRGSETGGFEKLFF; CDR3 DNA: TGCGCCAGCAGGGGGAGCGAGACAGGGGGGTTTGAAAAACTGTTTTTT
D gene: TRBD2; J gene: TRBJ2-7; V gene: TRBV2; CDR3 protein: CASSEWTSGTYEQYF; CDR3 DNA: TGTGCCAGCAGTGAATGGACTAGCGGGACCTACGAGCAGTACTTC
D gene: .; J gene: TRBJ2-1; V gene: TRBV4-1; CDR3 protein: CASSGQGQFF; CDR3 DNA: TGCGCCAGCAGTGGTCAGGGGCAGTTCTTC
D gene: .; J gene: TRBJ2-7; V gene: TRBV11-2; CDR3 protein: CASRTGTYEQYF; CDR3 DNA: TGTGCCAGCAGGACGGGAACCTACGAGCAGTACTTC
D gene: .; J gene: TRBJ2-7; V gene: TRBV28; CDR3 protein: CASSKTSYEQYF; CDR3 DNA: TGTGCCAGCAGCAAAACCTCCTACGAGCAGTACTTC
D gene: TRBD2; J gene: TRBJ2-1; V gene: TRBV13; CDR3 protein: CASSSDRLAGTVYNEQFF; CDR3 DNA: TGTGCCAGCAGCTCCGACAGGCTAGCGGGGACGGTCTACAATGAGCAGTTCTTC
D gene: .; J gene: TRBJ1-2; V gene: TRBV15; CDR3 protein: CATSRGLGTSDGYTF; CDR3 DNA: TGTGCCACCAGCAGAGGCTTAGGGACATCGGATGGCTACACCTTC
D gene: TRBD2; J gene: TRBJ2-7; V gene: TRBV7-9; CDR3 protein: CASSLESGRARYEQYF; CDR3 DNA: TGTGCCAGCAGCTTAGAGAGCGGGAGGGCCCGGTACGAGCAGTACTTC
D gene: TRBD2; J gene: TRBJ2-3; V gene: TRBV2; CDR3 protein: CASSQRGSTDTQYF; CDR3 DNA: TGTGCCAGCAGCCAGCGGGGTAGCACAGATACGCAGTATTTT
D gene: .; J gene: TRBJ2-3; V gene: TRBV27; CDR3 protein: CASSFLPLGGSTDTQYF; CDR3 DNA: TGTGCCAGCAGTTTCCTCCCCCTTGGCGGGAGCACAGATACGCAGTATTTT
D gene: .; J gene: TRBJ1-4; V gene: TRBV5-1; CDR3 protein: CARPGAGNEKLFF; CDR3 DNA: TGCGCCAGACCAGGGGCCGGTAATGAAAAACTGTTTTTT
D gene: TRBD1; J gene: TRBJ1-5; V gene: TRBV5-6; CDR3 protein: CASSSRGLGQPQHF; CDR3 DNA: TGTGCCAGCAGCTCCAGGGGGCTCGGGCAGCCCCAGCATTTT
D gene: TRBD2; J gene: TRBJ2-3; V gene: TRBV4-1; CDR3 protein: CASSQDLRGGPTPDTQYF; CDR3 DNA: TGCGCCAGCAGCCAAGATCTGCGGGGGGGACCGACTCCAGATACGCAGTATTTT
D gene: .; J gene: TRBJ1-5; V gene: TRBV4-1; CDR3 protein: CASSPLRTDLVSNQPQHF; CDR3 DNA: TGCGCCAGCAGCCCCTTAAGAACGGACCTGGTTAGCAATCAGCCCCAGCATTTT
D gene: .; J gene: TRBJ1-2; V gene: TRBV4-2; CDR3 protein: CASSHKGESYGYTF; CDR3 DNA: TGTGCCAGCAGCCACAAAGGAGAATCTTATGGCTACACCTTC
D gene: TRBD2; J gene: TRBJ2-7; V gene: TRBV27; CDR3 protein: CASSPVRLAGGFAEQYF; CDR3 DNA: TGTGCCAGCAGTCCAGTTAGACTAGCGGGAGGGTTCGCCGAGCAGTACTTC
D gene: .; J gene: TRBJ2-2; V gene: TRBV6-6; CDR3 protein: CASSPLQGSGELFF; CDR3 DNA: TGTGCCAGCAGTCCACTACAGGGTTCCGGGGAGCTGTTTTTT
D gene: .; J gene: TRBJ2-5; V gene: TRBV6-5; CDR3 protein: CASSPTDQETQYF; CDR3 DNA: TGTGCCAGCAGCCCCACAGATCAAGAGACCCAGTACTTC
D gene: .; J gene: TRBJ2-5; V gene: TRBV4-1; CDR3 protein: CASSQAGYEASVQETQYF; CDR3 DNA: TGCGCCAGCAGCCAAGCCGGTTATGAGGCTTCCGTACAAGAGACCCAGTACTTC